A single sample gave rise to the 19 T cell receptor beta chains below, sequenced in a study of PD-1 blockade in classical Hodgkin lymphoma. Stated time point: newly diagnosed, previously untreated cHL patient sample. The protocol was immunoSEQ multiplex PCR, while the TCRdb copy is restricted to in-frame clones and leaves out a portion. This table holds roughly 70,000 clones, nearly 95% found once. The sample was peripheral blood mononuclear cells (PBMCs). These TCRs come from a human donor with classical Hodgkin lymphoma.

This clone was seen only once. This CDR3 reads CASSQDTSNQPQHF. The CDR3 nucleotides are TGCGCCAGCAGCCAAGATACGAGCAATCAGCCCCAGCATTTT. The chain uses TRBV4-3 and TRBJ1-5; D ambiguous. Germline CDR1 LGHNA, CDR2 YSLEER. The CDR3 runs to 14 residues. Trimming shortened V by 0 bases and J by 1 base, and 4 bases separated the two germline ends.

The chain recombines TRBV19 with TRBJ2-3; TRBD1 matches 8 bases. Germline V CDR1 and CDR2: LNHDA, SQIVND (reference sequence). The junction had 8 bases not matched to a gene; V was cut back by 6 bases and J by 3 bases. The CDR3 loop spans 15 amino acids. The CDR3 nucleotides read TGTGCCAGTAGGAAGACAGGGGTAGGGACAGATACGCAGTATTTT. As protein: CASRKTGVGTDTQYF.

CDR3 bases: TGCGCCAGCAGCCAGTCAGGGAGCACTGAAGCTTTCTTT. This codes for CASSQSGSTEAFF. This sequence joins TRBV4-1 and TRBJ1-1; maybe TRBD1 (5 bases). This CDR3 spans 13 amino acids. The germline V gene encodes CDR1 MGHRA and CDR2 YSYEKL. Deletions cut 3 bases from V and 4 bases from J, with 9 bases between.

This chain connects TRBV9 to TRBJ1-1; D is uncertain. The germline V gene has CDR1 SGDLS and CDR2 YYNGEE. With 0 bases removed from V and 1 base from J, the gap between germline ends came to 10 bases. The CDR3 extends over 15 amino acids. In DNA, the CDR3 is TGTGCCAGCAGCGTAGGTGTGGGGAGGAACACTGAAGCTTTCTTT. Amino acids: CASSVGVGRNTEAFF.

The chain links TRBV4-1 to TRBJ2-7; D possibly corresponds to TRBD2 (5 bases). The CDR3 has 15 amino acids. Germline CDR1 reads MGHRA; CDR2 reads YSYEKL. V was trimmed by 0 bases and J by 4 bases, leaving 13 bases between them. CDR3 sequence reads: CASSQDRGTLYEQYF. DNA for the CDR3: TGCGCCAGCAGCCAAGACCGGGGAACCTTGTACGAGCAGTACTTC.

The rearrangement joins TRBV6-5 to TRBJ1-5; D perhaps matches TRBD1 (6 bases). The CDR3 contains 15 residues. The germline V gene has CDR1 MNHEY and CDR2 SVGAGI. The V gene lost 2 bases and the J gene lost 3 bases, with 11 bases spanning the gap. CDR3 amino acids: CASSYDWGHNQPQHF. Written as DNA, the CDR3 is TGTGCCAGCAGTTACGATTGGGGGCACAATCAGCCCCAGCATTTT.

The V and J genes are TRBV10-2 and TRBJ1-1, with D perhaps matching TRBD1 (5 bases). Per the germline V gene, CDR1 is WSHSY and CDR2 is SAAADI. V dropped 3 bases and J dropped 8 bases, with 16 bases sitting between them. This CDR3 is built from 14 residues. The CDR3 nucleotides are TGCGCCAGCAGTGAACCCGGGACGGGAGAAGAAGCTTTCTTT. Translated, it gives CASSEPGTGEEAFF.

The chain uses TRBV7-3 and TRBJ2-5; weak D call: TRBD1 (6 bases). This CDR3 spans 17 amino acids. The ends were cut back, 0 bases at V and 2 bases at J, with 16 bases in the middle. The V gene's germline CDR1 is SGHTA and CDR2 FQGTGA. DNA of the CDR3: TGTGCCAGCAGCTTAACGGGGGCCCGGACACCGCAAGAGACCCAGTACTTC. This translates into CASSLTGARTPQETQYF.

This rearrangement joins TRBV9 to TRBJ2-1; TRBD2 might be the D (5 bases). The CDR3 runs 14 residues. Germline CDR1 reads SGDLS; CDR2 reads YYNGEE. V was pared by 0 bases and J by 7 bases, with 11 bases between. The CDR3 sequence: CASSVGGLLNEQFF. The CDR3 DNA sequence: TGTGCCAGCAGCGTAGGAGGGCTACTTAATGAGCAGTTCTTC.

This clone was seen more than once but under ten times. The chain joins TRBV9 to TRBJ1-5; a weak D match, TRBD1 (5 bases). Looked up from germline, CDR1 is SGDLS and CDR2 is YYNGEE. The CDR3 has 14 residues. Deletions cut 3 bases from V and 5 bases from J, with 12 bases between. In DNA, the CDR3 is TGTGCCAGCAGCGCAGGACATGGATATCAGCCCCAGCATTTT. It codes for CASSAGHGYQPQHF.

The chain employs TRBV28 and TRBJ1-2; no clear D gene. The CDR3 is made up of 15 amino acids. Trimming cost V 6 bases and J 6 bases, with 20 bases left between them. Germline V gives CDR1 MDHEN, CDR2 SYDVKM. CDR3 protein: CASSPSQSWSHGYTF. As DNA, the CDR3 is TGTGCCAGCAGCCCCTCGCAGTCATGGAGCCATGGCTACACCTTC.

The chain joins TRBV10-2 to TRBJ1-1; D is uncertain. CDR3 length: 12 amino acids. Per germline, CDR1 WSHSY and CDR2 SAAADI. V lost 6 bases and J lost 0, with 5 bases in between. The CDR3 DNA reads TGCGCCAGCAGAGGAATGAACACTGAAGCTTTCTTT. Protein sequence: CASRGMNTEAFF.

The rearrangement uses TRBV29-1 and TRBJ1-5; D is possibly TRBD1 (5 bases). V lost 7 bases and J lost 2, with 12 bases in between. Per germline, CDR1 SQVTM and CDR2 ANQGSEA. This CDR3 comprises 13 residues. CDR3 protein: CSALLGGNQPQHF. CDR3 sequence (DNA): TGCAGCGCCCTCCTGGGGGGCAATCAGCCCCAGCATTTT.

This clone was counted a few times. The chain uses TRBV27 and TRBJ1-2; 9 bases are a match to TRBD1. Germline lookup yields CDR1 MNHEY and CDR2 SMNVEV (reference sequence). V shed 3 bases, J shed 0 bases, and the junction held 5 bases outside the gene matches. This CDR3 contains 16 residues. The chain's CDR3 is CASSFVGTGPNYGYTF. In DNA form, the CDR3 reads TGTGCCAGCAGTTTTGTCGGGACAGGGCCTAACTATGGCTACACCTTC.

The V and J genes are TRBV4-3 and TRBJ1-1; 9 bases agree with TRBD1. This CDR3 contains 13 residues. The ends lost 4 bases at V and 7 bases at J; junction bases unmatched: 4. Per germline, CDR1 LGHNA and CDR2 YSLEER. Here the CDR3 DNA reads TGCGCCAGCAGCCGGGACAGGGAGGATGAAGCTTTCTTT. Residues: CASSRDREDEAFF.

V is TRBV10-1 and J is TRBJ2-7; TRBD1 agrees at 9 bases. Germline V gene sequence: CDR1 WNHNN, CDR2 SYGVQD (reference sequence). V lost 8 bases, J lost 1 base, and 9 bases stayed unmatched. The CDR3 has 15 amino acids. The CDR3, as DNA: TGCGCCAGCGGATTCCGGGACAGGGAATCCTACGAGCAGTACTTC. Residues: CASGFRDRESYEQYF.

The chain carries TRBV6-6 and TRBJ1-2, with 7 nucleotides matching TRBD1. J lost 0 bases, V lost 7 bases, and 8 bases had no gene match. This CDR3 is 15 amino acids long. In germline, CDR1 is MNHNY, CDR2 SVGAGI (reference sequence). CDR3 coding DNA: TGTGCCAGCAACCCCTCGACAGGGACTAACTATGGCTACACCTTC. Its protein product is CASNPSTGTNYGYTF.

This clone is a singleton in its sample. The CDR3 coding sequence is TGTGCCTGGGGGAGACAGGGACTTATGGAGACCCAGTACTTC. Amino acid sequence: CAWGRQGLMETQYF. The chain combines TRBV30 with TRBJ2-5; possibly TRBD1 for D (7 bases). This CDR3 is built from 14 residues. The V end was cut by 5 bases, the J end by 5 bases, with 18 bases between. CDR1 is GTSNPN, CDR2 SVGIG, per germline (reference sequence).

This clone was seen only once. The chain uses TRBV27 and TRBJ1-2; TRBD1 agrees at 7 bases. The J segment lost 3 bases and the V segment lost 2 bases, leaving 15 bases of the junction unmatched. The germline gives CDR1 MNHEY, CDR2 SMNVEV (reference sequence). The CDR3 contains 18 residues. The CDR3 DNA reads as TGTGCCAGCAGTTTAAAACCCTTTCCTCAAACAGGGGACTATGGCTACACCTTC. This gives the protein CASSLKPFPQTGDYGYTF.